The present T cell receptor (beta chain) was sequenced within a study of T cells after yellow fever vaccination. Study conclusions and caveats: The presence of abundant clonotypes contaminating from the bulk population was possible in FACS-sorted repertoires.

TCRdb reanalysed the 5' RACE reads using MiXCR and keeps one entry per CDR3 protein. This sample has approximately 260,000 distinct CDR3 sequences, with 10% to 15% found just once. With respect to this clonotype: What it binds is unknown. An end of the junction does not agree with germline; a read error may underlie this.

Germline V gene lookup returns CDR1 SGHRS and CDR2 YFSETQ. The CDR3 loop spans 13 amino acids. The clonotype was recovered from a man in his thirties or forties who received the YFV17D yellow fever vaccine. The chain employs TRBV5-1 and TRBJ2-3; no clear D gene. The sample consisted of CD4+ T cells sorted from PBMCs, taken 45 days after the yellow fever booster vaccination. CDR3 DNA sequence: TGCGCCGGCAGGCAACCTAGCACAGATACGCAGTATTTT. This codes for CAGRQPSTDTQYF.